This T cell receptor beta chain derives from a study of chemoradiotherapy in HPV16-positive cancers. For the study at large: Candidate HPV-specific T-cell clones and common TCR motifs came from functional assays in a couple of HPV16-positive patients. General study results and limits: In HPV16-positive patients, HPV-responsive T-cell expansion tracked better recurrence-free survival. Non-HPV-specific T cells did not expand in tumors during treatment, whereas candidate HPV-specific clones and E7-related motifs did. The functional HPV-specific definition rests on just two HPV16-positive patients.

Produced via immunoSEQ multiplex PCR; TCRdb's table is partial and in-frame only. This sample yields around 68,000 clones, of which 85% to 90% are seen a single time; 4% to 5% belongs to the top ten. The CDR3 contains 13 residues. The germline CDR1 and CDR2 sequences are SGHRS and YFSETQ. Trimming stripped 4 bases from V and 3 bases from J, with 11 bases between. On this clone: As yet, its antigen is unknown.

The chain joins TRBV5-1 to TRBJ2-7; D possibly corresponds to TRBD1 (6 bases). The sample here was blood, taken from a patient who underwent chemoradiotherapy. This TCR came from a human donor with HPV-associated anogenital cancer. The CDR3 DNA reads as TGCGCCAGCAGCCGGACAGAAAACTACGAGCAGTACTTC. This gives the protein CASSRTENYEQYF.